This T cell receptor (beta chain) stems from a study of T-cell memory formation after mild COVID-19. Study-wide background: Among the donors, TCR clusters were largely specific to each donor. Study outcomes and limitations: Clones that contracted from day 15 to 85 had balanced CD4/CD8; later expanders were CD4+ biased. Pre-infection memory harbored some responding clones, suggesting cross-reactive memory joined.

This clonotype was picked up a small number of times. As yet, its antigen is unknown. Barcoded TCR alpha and TCR beta cDNA libraries with UMIs came from 5'RACE using constant-segment primers. TCRdb re-derived calls from the 5' RACE reads in MiXCR, one entry per CDR3 protein. The sample holds 350,000 to 500,000 distinct CDR3 sequences, about a quarter seen once. The CDR3 sequence is 14 residues long. CDR1 and CDR2 from the germline V gene are SGDLS and YYNGEE. V was pared by 4 bases and J by 4 bases, with 14 bases between. This receptor was identified in an adult woman who had mild COVID-19 (a few samples of this study predate the infection). Cell type and time point are not known. The material sequenced was PBMCs or a T cell subset sorted from them (not recorded which). The chain has TRBV9 and TRBJ2-5, with D uncertain. For the CDR3, the DNA is TGTGCCAGCAGCCCCCAGACCCTACTAGAGACCCAGTACTTC. Protein product: CASSPQTLLETQYF.